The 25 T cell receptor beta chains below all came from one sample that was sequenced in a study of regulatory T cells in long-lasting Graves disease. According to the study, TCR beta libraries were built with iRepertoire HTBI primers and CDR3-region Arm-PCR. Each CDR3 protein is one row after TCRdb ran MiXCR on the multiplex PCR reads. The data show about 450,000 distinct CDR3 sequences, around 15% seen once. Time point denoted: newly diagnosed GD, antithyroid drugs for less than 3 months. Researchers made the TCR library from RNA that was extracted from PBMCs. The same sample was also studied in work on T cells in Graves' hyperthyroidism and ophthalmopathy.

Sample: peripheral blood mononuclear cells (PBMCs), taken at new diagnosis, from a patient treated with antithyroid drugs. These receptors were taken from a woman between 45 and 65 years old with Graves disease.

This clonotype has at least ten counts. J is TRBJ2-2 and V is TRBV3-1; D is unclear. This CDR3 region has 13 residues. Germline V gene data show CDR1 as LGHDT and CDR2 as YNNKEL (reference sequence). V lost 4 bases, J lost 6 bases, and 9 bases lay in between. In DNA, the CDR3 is TGTGCCAGCAGCCCAAGGTTGTCCGGGGAGCTGTTTTTT. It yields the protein CASSPRLSGELFF.

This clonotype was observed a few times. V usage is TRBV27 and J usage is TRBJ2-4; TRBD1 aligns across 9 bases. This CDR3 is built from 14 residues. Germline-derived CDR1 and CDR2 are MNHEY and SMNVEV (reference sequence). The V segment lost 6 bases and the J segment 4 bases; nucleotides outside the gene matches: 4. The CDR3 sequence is CASSPTGGKNIQYF. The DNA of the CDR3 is TGTGCCAGCAGCCCGACAGGGGGAAAAAACATTCAGTACTTC.

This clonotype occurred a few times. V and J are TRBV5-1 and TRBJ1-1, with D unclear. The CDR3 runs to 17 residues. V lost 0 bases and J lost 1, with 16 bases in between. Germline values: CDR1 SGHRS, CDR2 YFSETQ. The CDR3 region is CASSLGVLPDPNTEAFF. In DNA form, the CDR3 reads TGCGCCAGCAGCTTGGGGGTACTTCCCGACCCGAACACTGAAGCTTTCTTT.

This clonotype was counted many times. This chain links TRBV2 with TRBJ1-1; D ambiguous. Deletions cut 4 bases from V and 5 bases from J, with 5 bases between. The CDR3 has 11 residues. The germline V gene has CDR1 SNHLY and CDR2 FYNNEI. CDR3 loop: CASSVRTEAFF. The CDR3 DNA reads TGTGCCAGCAGTGTACGTACTGAAGCTTTCTTT.

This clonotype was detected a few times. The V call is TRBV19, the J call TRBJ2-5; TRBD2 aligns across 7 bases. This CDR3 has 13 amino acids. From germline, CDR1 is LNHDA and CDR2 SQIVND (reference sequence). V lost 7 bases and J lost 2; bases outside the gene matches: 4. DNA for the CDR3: TGTGCCAGTAATGCGGGAGTACAAGAGACCCAGTACTTC. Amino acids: CASNAGVQETQYF. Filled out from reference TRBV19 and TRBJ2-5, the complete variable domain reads DGGITQSPKYLFRKEGQNVTLSCEQNLNHDAMYWYRQDPGQGLRLIYYSQIVNDFQKGDIAEGYSVSREKKESFPLTVTSAQKNPTAFYLCASNAGVQETQYFGPGTRLLVL.

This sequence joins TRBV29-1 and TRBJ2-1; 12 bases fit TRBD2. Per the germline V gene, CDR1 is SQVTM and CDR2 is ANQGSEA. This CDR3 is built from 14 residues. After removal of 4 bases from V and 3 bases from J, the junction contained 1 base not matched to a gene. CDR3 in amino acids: CSVVTSGSYNEQFF. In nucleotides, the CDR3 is TGCAGCGTTGTGACTAGCGGGAGCTACAATGAGCAGTTCTTC.

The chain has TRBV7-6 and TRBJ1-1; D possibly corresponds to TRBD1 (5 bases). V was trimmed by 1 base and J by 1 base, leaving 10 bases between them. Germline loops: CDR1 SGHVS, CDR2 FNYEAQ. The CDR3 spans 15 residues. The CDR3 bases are TGTGCCAGCAGCTTAGTGGCAGGGTCGAACACTGAAGCTTTCTTT. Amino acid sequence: CASSLVAGSNTEAFF.

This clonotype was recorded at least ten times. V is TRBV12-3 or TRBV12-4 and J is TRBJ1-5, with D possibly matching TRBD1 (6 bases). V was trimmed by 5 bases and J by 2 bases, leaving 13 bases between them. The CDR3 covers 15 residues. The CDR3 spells CASSGGGGRNQPQHF. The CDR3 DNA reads TGTGCCAGCAGTGGCGGAGGGGGGCGCAATCAGCCCCAGCATTTT.

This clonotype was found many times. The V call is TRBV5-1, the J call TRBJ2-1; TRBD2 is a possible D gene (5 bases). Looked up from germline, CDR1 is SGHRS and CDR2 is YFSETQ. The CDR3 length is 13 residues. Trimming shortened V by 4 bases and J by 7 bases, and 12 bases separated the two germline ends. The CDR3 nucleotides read TGCGCCAGCAGCCCGGGATCAGGTAATGAGCAGTTCTTC. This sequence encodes CASSPGSGNEQFF. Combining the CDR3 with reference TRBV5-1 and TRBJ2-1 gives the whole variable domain KAGVTQTPRYLIKTRGQQVTLSCSPISGHRSVSWYQQTPGQGLQFLFEYFSETQRNKGNFPGRFSGRQFSNSRSEMNVSTLELGDSALYLCASSPGSGNEQFFGPGTRLTVL.

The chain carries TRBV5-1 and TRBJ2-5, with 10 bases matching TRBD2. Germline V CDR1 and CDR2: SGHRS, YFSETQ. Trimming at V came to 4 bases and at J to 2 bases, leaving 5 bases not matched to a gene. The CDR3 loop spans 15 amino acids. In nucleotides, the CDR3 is TGCGCCAGCAGCCAACTAGCGGGAATACAAGAGACCCAGTACTTC. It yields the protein CASSQLAGIQETQYF.

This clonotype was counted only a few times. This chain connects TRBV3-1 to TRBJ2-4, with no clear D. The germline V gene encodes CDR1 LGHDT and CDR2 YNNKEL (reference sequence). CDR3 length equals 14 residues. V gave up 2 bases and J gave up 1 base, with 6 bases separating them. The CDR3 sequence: CASSQSQAKNIQYF. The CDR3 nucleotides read TGTGCCAGCAGCCAAAGCCAGGCCAAAAACATTCAGTACTTC.

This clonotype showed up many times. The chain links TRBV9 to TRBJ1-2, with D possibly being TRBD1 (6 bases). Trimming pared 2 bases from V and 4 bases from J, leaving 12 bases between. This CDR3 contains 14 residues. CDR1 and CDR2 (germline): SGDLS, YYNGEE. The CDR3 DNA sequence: TGTGCCAGCAGCGTCTCCGGGACAAGCTATGGCTACACCTTC. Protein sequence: CASSVSGTSYGYTF.

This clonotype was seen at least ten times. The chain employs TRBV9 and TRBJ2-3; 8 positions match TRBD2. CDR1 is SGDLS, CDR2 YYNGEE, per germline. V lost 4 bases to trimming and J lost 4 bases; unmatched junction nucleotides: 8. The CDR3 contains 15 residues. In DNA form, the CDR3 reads TGTGCCAGCAGCCCCAGCGGGAGTGGTCCAGATACGCAGTATTTT. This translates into CASSPSGSGPDTQYF.

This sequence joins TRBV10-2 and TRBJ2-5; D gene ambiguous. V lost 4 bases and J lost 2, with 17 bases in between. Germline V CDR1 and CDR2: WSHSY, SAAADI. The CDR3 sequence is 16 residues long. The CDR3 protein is CASSVGRPGQQETQYF. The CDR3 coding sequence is TGCGCCAGCAGTGTGGGCAGGCCTGGCCAGCAAGAGACCCAGTACTTC.

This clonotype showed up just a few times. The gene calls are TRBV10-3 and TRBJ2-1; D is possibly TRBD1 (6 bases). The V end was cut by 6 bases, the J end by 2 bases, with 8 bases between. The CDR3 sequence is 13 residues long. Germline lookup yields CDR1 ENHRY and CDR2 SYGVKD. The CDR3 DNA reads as TGTGCCATCAGGGGGGCCGCCTACAATGAGCAGTTCTTC. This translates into CAIRGAAYNEQFF.

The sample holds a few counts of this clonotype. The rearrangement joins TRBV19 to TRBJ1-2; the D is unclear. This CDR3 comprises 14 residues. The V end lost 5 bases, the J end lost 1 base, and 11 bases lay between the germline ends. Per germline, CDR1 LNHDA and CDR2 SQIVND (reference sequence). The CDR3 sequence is CASSRTANNYGYTF. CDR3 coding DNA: TGTGCCAGTAGTCGGACGGCGAATAACTATGGCTACACCTTC.

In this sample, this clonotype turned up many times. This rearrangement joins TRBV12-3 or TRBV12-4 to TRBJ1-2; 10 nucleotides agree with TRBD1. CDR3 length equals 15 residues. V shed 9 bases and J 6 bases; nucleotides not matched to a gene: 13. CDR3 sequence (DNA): TGTGCCAGTCTCATCGCAGACAGGGGGCGGGATGGCTACACCTTC. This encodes CASLIADRGRDGYTF.

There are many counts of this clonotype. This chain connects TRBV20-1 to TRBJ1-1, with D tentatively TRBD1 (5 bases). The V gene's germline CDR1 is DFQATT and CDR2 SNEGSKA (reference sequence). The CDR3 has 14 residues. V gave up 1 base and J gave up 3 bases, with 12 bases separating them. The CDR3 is CSARVPGLHTEAFF. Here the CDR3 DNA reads TGCAGTGCTAGAGTACCAGGGCTTCACACTGAAGCTTTCTTT.

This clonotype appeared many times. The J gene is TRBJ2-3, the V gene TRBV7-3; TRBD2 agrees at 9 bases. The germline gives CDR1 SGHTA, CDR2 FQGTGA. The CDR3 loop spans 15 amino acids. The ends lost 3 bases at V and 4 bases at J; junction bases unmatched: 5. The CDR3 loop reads CASSFRGLASDTQYF. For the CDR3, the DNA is TGTGCCAGCAGCTTCAGAGGACTAGCGTCAGATACGCAGTATTTT.

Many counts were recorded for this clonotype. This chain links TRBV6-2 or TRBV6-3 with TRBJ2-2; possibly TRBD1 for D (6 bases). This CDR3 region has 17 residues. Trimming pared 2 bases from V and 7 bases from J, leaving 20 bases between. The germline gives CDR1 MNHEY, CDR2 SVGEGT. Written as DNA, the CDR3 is TGTGCCAGCAGTTACGGTCACAGGGTACCTACGCTCGGGGAGCTGTTTTTT. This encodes CASSYGHRVPTLGELFF.

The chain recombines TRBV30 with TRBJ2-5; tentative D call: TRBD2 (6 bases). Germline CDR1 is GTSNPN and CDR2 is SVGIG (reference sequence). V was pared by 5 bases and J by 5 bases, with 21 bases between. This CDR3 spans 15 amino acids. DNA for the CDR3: TGTGCCTGGGCCGACTCAGCAGGGAGGATGGAGACCCAGTACTTC. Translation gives CAWADSAGRMETQYF. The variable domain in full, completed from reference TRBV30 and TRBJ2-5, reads SQTIHQWPATLVQPVGSPLSLECTVEGTSNPNLYWYRQAAGRGLQLLFYSVGIGQISSEVPQNLSASRPQDRQFILSSKKLLLSDSGFYLCAWADSAGRMETQYFGPGTRLLVL.

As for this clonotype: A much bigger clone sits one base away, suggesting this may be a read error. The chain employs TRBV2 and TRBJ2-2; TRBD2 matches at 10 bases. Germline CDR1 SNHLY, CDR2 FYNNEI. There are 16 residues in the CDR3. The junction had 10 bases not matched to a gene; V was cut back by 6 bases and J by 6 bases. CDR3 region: CASRQSSGGHAGELFF. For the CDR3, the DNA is TGTGCCAGCAGACAATCTAGCGGGGGTCACGCCGGGGAGCTGTTTTTT. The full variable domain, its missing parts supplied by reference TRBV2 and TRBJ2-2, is EPEVTQTPSHQVTQMGQEVILRCVPISNHLYFYWYRQILGQKVEFLVSFYNNEISEKSEIFDDQFSVERPDGSNFTLKIRSTKLEDSAMYFCASRQSSGGHAGELFFGEGSRLTVL.

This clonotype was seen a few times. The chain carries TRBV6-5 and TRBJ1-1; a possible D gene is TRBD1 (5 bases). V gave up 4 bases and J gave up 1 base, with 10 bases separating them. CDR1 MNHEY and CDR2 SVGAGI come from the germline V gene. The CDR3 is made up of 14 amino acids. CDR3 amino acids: CASSSRQKNTEAFF. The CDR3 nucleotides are TGTGCCAGCAGTTCCCGACAGAAGAACACTGAAGCTTTCTTT.

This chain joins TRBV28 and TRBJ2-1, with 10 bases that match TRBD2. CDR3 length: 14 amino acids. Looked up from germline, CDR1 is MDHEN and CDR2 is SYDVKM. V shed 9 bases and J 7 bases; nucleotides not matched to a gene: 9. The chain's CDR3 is CASFPGLAWNEQFF. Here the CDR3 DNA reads TGTGCCAGTTTCCCGGGACTAGCGTGGAATGAGCAGTTCTTC.

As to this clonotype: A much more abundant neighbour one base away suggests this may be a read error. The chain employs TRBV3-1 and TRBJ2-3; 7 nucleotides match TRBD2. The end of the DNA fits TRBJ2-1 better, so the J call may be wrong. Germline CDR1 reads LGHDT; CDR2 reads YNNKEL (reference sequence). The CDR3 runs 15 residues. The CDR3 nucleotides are TGTGCCAGCAGCCAAGCTAGCGGCGGTAACAATGAGCAGTTCTTC. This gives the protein CASSQASGGNNEQFF.